What follows are 14 T cell receptor beta chains derived from one specimen sequenced in a study of blood T cell repertoires in COVID-19. TCRdb keeps only in-frame clones here, not all; method: immunoSEQ multiplex PCR. This sample has about 420,000 clones; around 90% occur once, and the top ten carry less than 0.95%. The sample consisted of peripheral blood. The receptors stem from a young man with COVID-19, enrolled during active disease.

In DNA form, the CDR3 reads TGTGCCAGCAGCTGGGGGGGCGGTAGTTATGGCTACACCTTC. Encoded protein: CASSWGGGSYGYTF. The chain couples TRBV5-8 to TRBJ1-2; D is perhaps TRBD1 (6 bases). The CDR3 extends over 14 amino acids. The ends were cut back, 3 bases at V and 5 bases at J, with 14 bases in the middle. Germline lookup yields CDR1 SGHTS and CDR2 YDEGEE.

The DNA for the CDR3 is TGTGCCACCAGCAGAGTGACAGGGACCCTCTTCTATGGCTACACCTTC. Protein product: CATSRVTGTLFYGYTF. The chain couples TRBV15 to TRBJ1-2; 7 positions match TRBD1. The germline CDR1 and CDR2 sequences are LNHNV and YYDKDF (reference sequence). Trimming took 1 base from V and 4 from J; bases not matched to a gene: 9. The CDR3 sequence is 16 residues long.

This clone was detected a few times. V is TRBV7-9 and J is TRBJ2-7; weak D call: TRBD2 (5 bases). CDR3 length: 16 amino acids. Germline lookup yields CDR1 SEHNR and CDR2 FQNEAQ (reference sequence). The V and J ends lost 0 bases and 1 base respectively, with 13 bases between them. The CDR3 region is CASSLARGLLSYEQYF. As DNA, the CDR3 is TGTGCCAGCAGCTTAGCTCGCGGACTGTTATCCTACGAGCAGTACTTC.

This clone was seen only once. This chain connects TRBV4-2 to TRBJ2-1; 12 bases match TRBD2. Germline trimming cut 1 base from V and 5 bases from J; bases unmatched to any gene: 6. Germline CDR1 and CDR2: LGHNA and YNFKEQ. The CDR3 is 17 residues long. The DNA for the CDR3 is TGTGCCAGCAGCCAAGGTCCCCTAGCGGGAGGGGACAATGAGCAGTTCTTC. Amino acid sequence: CASSQGPLAGGDNEQFF.

The chain combines TRBV29-1 with TRBJ2-2; tentative D call: TRBD1 (5 bases). Looked up from germline, CDR1 is SQVTM and CDR2 is ANQGSEA. The CDR3 loop spans 16 amino acids. The germline V and J ends were trimmed by 3 bases and 4 bases, with 18 bases remaining between them. CDR3 DNA sequence: TGCAGCGTTGATATCTGCTCCGACAGCTCCACCGGGGAGCTGTTTTTT. Translation gives CSVDICSDSSTGELFF.

The chain combines TRBV23-1 with TRBJ1-5; D is possibly TRBD1 (6 bases). TRBV23-1 is noted as an ORF with a role that remains uncertain. Trimming shortened V by 3 bases and J by 3 bases, and 15 bases separated the two germline ends. This CDR3 contains 16 residues. The CDR3 is CASSHHGRGSNQPQHF. The DNA of the CDR3 is TGCGCCAGCAGTCATCACGGCAGGGGATCCAATCAGCCCCAGCATTTT.

V and J are TRBV19 and TRBJ1-6; 9 bases match TRBD1. Per germline, CDR1 LNHDA and CDR2 SQIVND (reference sequence). The V gene end was trimmed by 5 bases and the J gene end by 10 bases; junction bases not matched to a gene: 12. The CDR3 contains 16 residues. The CDR3 reads CASSFSRDREKSPLHF. The DNA of the CDR3 is TGTGCCAGTAGTTTCTCCCGGGACAGGGAGAAGTCACCCCTCCACTTT.

J is TRBJ1-5 and V is TRBV10-3, with D possibly TRBD1 on 5 matching bases. The CDR3 loop spans 13 amino acids. Looked up from germline, CDR1 is ENHRY and CDR2 is SYGVKD. The V gene lost 1 base and the J gene lost 10 bases, with 11 bases spanning the gap. CDR3 residues: CAISELSGNPQHF. As DNA, the CDR3 is TGTGCCATCAGTGAGTTATCAGGGAATCCCCAGCATTTT.

The CDR3 DNA is TGTGCCAGCAGCGTACGGGGGGCCTATGATGAGCAGTTCTTC. Translated, it gives CASSVRGAYDEQFF. The chain couples TRBV9 to TRBJ2-1, with D perhaps TRBD2 (7 bases). The CDR3 covers 14 residues. V lost 1 base and J lost 8, with 13 bases in between. Germline assignment: CDR1 SGDLS and CDR2 YYNGEE.

This sequence joins TRBV11-3 and TRBJ1-3; 9 nucleotides line up with TRBD1. The CDR3 loop spans 14 amino acids. The germline CDR1 and CDR2 sequences are SGHNT and YENEEA. V was clipped by 5 bases and J by 4 bases; unmatched bases: 3. The CDR3 reads CASSPGQGGNTIYF. CDR3 coding DNA: TGTGCCAGCAGCCCAGGACAGGGGGGAAACACCATATATTTT.

The chain carries TRBV24-1 and TRBJ1-5; a weak D match, TRBD1 (6 bases). The CDR3 consists of 16 residues. Germline V lookup: CDR1 KGHDR, CDR2 SFDVKD. Trimming pared 5 bases from V and 6 bases from J, leaving 19 bases between. The CDR3 loop reads CATSAVPGVSGQPQHF. In nucleotides, the CDR3 is TGTGCCACCAGTGCCGTCCCAGGGGTTTCGGGTCAGCCCCAGCATTTT.

The chain joins TRBV18 to TRBJ2-7; 7 bases map to TRBD2. CDR1 and CDR2 from the germline V gene are KGHSH and LQKENI. The junction had 7 bases not matched to a gene; V was cut back by 3 bases and J by 5 bases. The CDR3 is made up of 14 amino acids. DNA for the CDR3: TGTGCCAGCTCACCTCCTCTCCGGGGGGACGAGCAGTACTTC. Protein: CASSPPLRGDEQYF.

The V gene is TRBV11-3, the J gene TRBJ2-5; 12 bases fit TRBD2. Trimming at V came to 1 base and at J to 1 base, leaving 10 bases not matched to a gene. CDR3 length equals 19 residues. In germline, CDR1 is SGHNT, CDR2 YENEEA. The CDR3 region is CASSLAPILAGGLQETQYF. For the CDR3, the DNA is TGTGCCAGCAGCTTAGCCCCCATTCTAGCGGGAGGGCTCCAAGAGACCCAGTACTTC.

V and J are TRBV7-9 and TRBJ1-2, with 12 bases that match TRBD1. Trimming at V came to 5 bases and at J to 3 bases, leaving 7 bases not matched to a gene. The CDR3 contains 16 residues. CDR1 is SEHNR and CDR2 is FQNEAQ in the germline V gene (reference sequence). CDR3 in DNA: TGTGCCAGCAGCGAGGGACAGGGGGCGCTGGACTATGGCTACACCTTC. It encodes CASSEGQGALDYGYTF.